The 10 T cell receptor beta chains given below trace back to one sample, sequenced in a study of CD4 and CD8 cells across lung adenocarcinoma regions. MiXCR, run by TCRdb on the PCR reads, gives a single entry per CDR3 protein. The table shows around 27,000 distinct CDR3 sequences, with around 50% occurring only once. The material sequenced was CD8+ T cells from the center of a lung tumor. The receptors originated from a male donor with lung adenocarcinoma. The CD4 and CD8 labels of this study may be unreliable.

This clonotype was detected only a few times. The chain employs TRBV27 and TRBJ2-1; a possible D gene is TRBD1 (6 bases). The CDR3 covers 15 residues. Deletions cut 0 bases from V and 4 bases from J, with 10 bases between. The V gene's germline CDR1 is MNHEY and CDR2 SMNVEV (reference sequence). For the CDR3, the DNA is TGTGCCAGCAGTTTATCGAGGGACACATACAATGAGCAGTTCTTC. Its translation: CASSLSRDTYNEQFF.

This clonotype was seen ten or more times. It may be a read error: a sequence one base away is much more abundant. V gene TRBV11-2 combines with J gene TRBJ2-4; D might be TRBD2 (6 bases). The germline CDR1 and CDR2 sequences are SGHAT and FQNNGV. V lost 8 bases, J lost 13 bases, and 24 bases lay in between. This CDR3 is 14 amino acids long. Here the CDR3 DNA reads TGTGCCAGCGGGGCTAGCGTAACGCCATGGGAGCAGTACTTC. The encoded protein is CASGASVTPWEQYF. Supplemented by reference TRBV11-2 and TRBJ2-4, the full variable domain reads EAGVAQSPRYKIIEKRQSVAFWCNPISGHATLYWYQQILGQGPKLLIQFQNNGVVDDSQLPKDRFSAERLKGVDSTLKIQPAKLEDSAVYLCASGASVTPWEQYFGAGTRLSVL.

The sample holds a few counts of this clonotype. This sequence joins TRBV9 and TRBJ1-6; 8 bases are shared with TRBD1. V gave up 0 bases and J gave up 6 bases; unmatched junction bases: 8. Germline CDR1 SGDLS, CDR2 YYNGEE. The CDR3 spans 17 residues. The CDR3 DNA reads as TGTGCCAGCAGCGTAGATTCAGGACAGGGATTTAATTCACCCCTCCACTTT. It codes for CASSVDSGQGFNSPLHF.

In the case of this clonotype: The junction and the germline gene differ at one end; a read error may be behind it. The chain is built from TRBV6-1 and TRBJ2-4, with D perhaps TRBD2 (6 bases). The CDR3 loop spans 14 amino acids. Per germline, CDR1 MNHNS and CDR2 SASEGT. The CDR3 spells CARLGSGAKNIQYF. The CDR3, as DNA: TGTGCCAGGCTCGGGAGCGGTGCCAAAAACATCCAGTACTTC.

This clonotype was detected many times. The chain is built from TRBV27 and TRBJ2-1; 7 bases match TRBD2. The CDR3 is 14 amino acids. The V gene's germline CDR1 is MNHEY and CDR2 SMNVEV (reference sequence). With V trimmed by 5 bases and J by 5 bases, 6 bases remained unmatched. As DNA, the CDR3 is TGTGCCAGCAGTAAGCCGGGACTACACAATGAGCAGTTCTTC. Protein: CASSKPGLHNEQFF.

V gene TRBV6-1 combines with J gene TRBJ2-3; no reliable D call. Trimming took off 4 bases at V and 1 base at J, with 15 bases between the two ends. CDR3 length: 16 residues. Germline V gene data show CDR1 as MNHNS and CDR2 as SASEGT. For the CDR3, the DNA is TGTGCCAGCAGTGGACTCCAGGCTGTGGGCACAGATACGCAGTATTTT. Its protein product is CASSGLQAVGTDTQYF.

This sequence joins TRBV7-2 and TRBJ2-5; TRBD1 or TRBD2 may be the D gene (6 bases each). Germline V CDR1 and CDR2: SGHTA, FQGNSA. V dropped 5 bases and J dropped 2 bases, with 15 bases sitting between them. This CDR3 has 15 residues. CDR3 nucleotide sequence: TGTGCCAGCAGCACGGGGGCTACTATACAAGAGACCCAGTACTTC. Amino acids: CASSTGATIQETQYF.

The chain uses TRBV7-9 and TRBJ2-1; a possible D gene is TRBD2 (5 bases). Trimming cost V 5 bases and J 3 bases, with 17 bases left between them. CDR3 length: 16 residues. CDR1 and CDR2 (germline): SEHNR, FQNEAQ (reference sequence). The CDR3: CASSPRVGADYNEQFF. CDR3 in DNA: TGTGCCAGCAGCCCGAGAGTGGGAGCAGACTACAATGAGCAGTTCTTC. Looking up the rest from reference TRBV7-9 and TRBJ2-1 gives the full variable domain: DTGVSQNPRHKITKRGQNVTFRCDPISEHNRLYWYRQTLGQGPEFLTYFQNEAQLEKSRLLSDRFSAERPKGSFSTLEIQRTEQGDSAMYLCASSPRVGADYNEQFFGPGTRLTVL.

With regard to this clonotype: The junction differs from germline at one of its ends, possibly a read error. The V gene is TRBV6-1, the J gene TRBJ2-3; tentative D call: TRBD2 (5 bases). Germline V gene lookup returns CDR1 MNHNS and CDR2 SASEGT. This CDR3 comprises 16 residues. CDR3 in DNA: TGTGCCAGCAGTGAAAGCGGCAGCGGAGACCCAGATACCCAGTATTTT. This translates into CASSESGSGDPDTQYF.

The rearrangement uses TRBV6-5 and TRBJ2-4; no definite D call. The CDR3 consists of 15 residues. V was pared by 1 base and J by 10 bases, with 17 bases between. CDR1 is MNHEY and CDR2 is SVGAGI in the germline V gene. CDR3: CASSYCSRRQEIQYF. DNA for the CDR3: TGTGCCAGCAGTTACTGCAGCCGTAGGCAAGAGATTCAGTACTTC.